The clone carrying this T cell receptor beta chain was counted a few times. The data were taken from a study of blood T cell repertoires in COVID-19. At the level of the study: Sources were T cells, B-cell-depleted T cells, or PBMCs; the material itself was cDNA or gDNA.

Repertoires were generated with immunoSEQ multiplex PCR, while TCRdb's copy carries only in-frame clones and drops some. The table shows some 220,000 clones, with around 81% occurring only once. Trimming took 3 bases from V and 0 from J; bases not matched to a gene: 4. The CDR3 sequence is 17 residues long. Germline lookup yields CDR1 WSHSY and CDR2 SAAADI. This receptor was identified in a woman aged 55 to 70 with active or convalescent COVID-19. The source material was peripheral blood. The V call is TRBV10-2, the J call TRBJ1-5; 11 nucleotides match TRBD1. The CDR3: CASSDGTGGYSNQPQHF. DNA of the CDR3: TGCGCCAGCAGTGATGGGACAGGGGGGTATAGCAATCAGCCCCAGCATTTT.